The 29 T cell receptor beta chains below were found in one sample sequenced in a study of T cells after posttransplantation cyclophosphamide. The data were produced by immunoSEQ multiplex PCR, yet TCRdb's version contains in-frame clones alone and is incomplete. The data contain around 47,000 clones, 90% to 95% of them singletons. What was sequenced was PBMCs. These receptors were taken from a woman aged 25 to 39 in good health and a related stem cell transplant donor.

The CDR3 DNA is TGTGCCAGCAGCTCCTCCCCGGGACTAGCGGAAGAGACCCAGTACTTC. This codes for CASSSSPGLAEETQYF. This rearrangement joins TRBV5-6 to TRBJ2-5, with 11 bases identical to TRBD2. Unmatched junction bases numbered 7, after V lost 3 bases and J lost 3 bases. The CDR3 totals 16 residues. Germline loops: CDR1 SGHDT, CDR2 YYEEEE.

The genes are TRBV18 and TRBJ2-3; TRBD2 is a possible D gene (5 bases). Trimming cost V 0 bases and J 8 bases, with 6 bases left between them. Germline V gives CDR1 KGHSH, CDR2 LQKENI. The CDR3 is 12 amino acids. This CDR3 is CASSPPLATQYF. The CDR3 DNA reads as TGTGCCAGCTCACCACCCCTAGCTACGCAGTATTTT.

This chain joins TRBV28 and TRBJ1-6, with D possibly TRBD1 on 6 matching bases. Germline-derived CDR1 and CDR2 are MDHEN and SYDVKM. The CDR3 runs 14 residues. V was shortened by 3 bases and J by 10 bases, with 13 bases between the two germline ends. CDR3 DNA sequence: TGTGCCAGCAGTTTTGCAGGGGCTGGATCACCCCTCCACTTT. Protein sequence: CASSFAGAGSPLHF.

This clone was picked up one time. The chain combines TRBV7-9 with TRBJ2-1, with 7 bases fitting TRBD2. The junction had 10 bases not matched to a gene; V was cut back by 5 bases and J by 6 bases. Germline CDR1 and CDR2: SEHNR and FQNEAQ (reference sequence). The CDR3 consists of 15 residues. CDR3 DNA sequence: TGTGCCAGCAGCCCCCTGTGGGACTACACCAATGAGCAGTTCTTC. It translates to CASSPLWDYTNEQFF.

The genes are TRBV4-2 and TRBJ1-4, with 7 positions matching TRBD1. Unmatched junction bases numbered 8, after V lost 2 bases and J lost 8 bases. The CDR3 totals 15 residues. In germline, CDR1 is LGHNA, CDR2 YNFKEQ. CDR3 bases: TGTGCCAGCAGCCAACTTCGACAGGGTGGGGAAAAACTGTTTTTT. This sequence encodes CASSQLRQGGEKLFF.

The chain combines TRBV11-2 with TRBJ1-1; unclear D gene. Looked up from germline, CDR1 is SGHAT and CDR2 is FQNNGV. Between the trimmed V and J ends, which lost 5 bases and 5 bases, there was a span of 6 bases. The CDR3 contains 11 residues. The DNA of the CDR3 is TGTGCCAGCAGCCAGAGGACTGAAGCTTTCTTT. Translation gives CASSQRTEAFF.

The CDR3 DNA is TGTGCCATCAGTGCGGCAGGGACTGGAAACACCATATATTTT. This codes for CAISAAGTGNTIYF. V and J are TRBV10-3 and TRBJ1-3; D may be TRBD1 (5 bases). Germline lookup yields CDR1 ENHRY and CDR2 SYGVKD. The V gene lost 4 bases and the J gene lost 2 bases, with 9 bases spanning the gap. The CDR3 runs 14 residues.

The V call is TRBV11-2, the J call TRBJ1-1; possibly TRBD1 for D (6 bases). Germline V CDR1 and CDR2: SGHAT, FQNNGV. Trimming shortened V by 5 bases and J by 1 base, and 14 bases separated the two germline ends. The CDR3 covers 15 residues. The CDR3, as DNA: TGTGCCAGCAGCCTGTCCCTACAGGGGAACACTGAAGCTTTCTTT. Protein product: CASSLSLQGNTEAFF.

Here the CDR3 reads CASSQGAGGFTDTQYF. CDR3 bases: TGTGCCAGCAGCCAAGGGGCGGGGGGATTCACAGATACGCAGTATTTT. The chain carries TRBV9 and TRBJ2-3; the match to TRBD2 covers 8 bases. The germline CDR1 and CDR2 sequences are SGDLS and YYNGEE. The CDR3 has 16 amino acids. The V segment lost 4 bases and the J segment 2 bases; nucleotides outside the gene matches: 9.

The chain uses TRBV18 and TRBJ2-2; TRBD2 is a possible D gene (5 bases). The CDR3 sequence is 15 residues long. CDR1 KGHSH and CDR2 LQKENI come from the germline V gene. Trimming removed 3 bases at V and 4 bases at J, with 12 bases between. The CDR3 protein is CASSPERVATGELFF. CDR3 DNA: TGTGCCAGCTCACCCGAGAGGGTTGCCACCGGGGAGCTGTTTTTT.

The chain uses TRBV5-6 and TRBJ1-2, with a weak D call TRBD1 (6 bases). Germline CDR1 reads SGHDT; CDR2 reads YYEEEE. Trimming removed 4 bases at V and 1 base at J, with 20 bases between. This CDR3 region has 17 residues. The CDR3 sequence: CASSQPNAGGYNYGYTF. Written as DNA, the CDR3 is TGTGCCAGCAGCCAGCCCAACGCGGGGGGCTATAACTATGGCTACACCTTC.

This chain uses TRBV5-1 with TRBJ2-3, with a possible D match to TRBD1 (5 bases). The CDR3 loop spans 16 amino acids. V lost 0 bases, J lost 3 bases, and 14 bases lay in between. In germline, CDR1 is SGHRS, CDR2 YFSETQ. The CDR3 DNA sequence: TGCGCCAGCAGCTTGGCTGGTAGCCAGGGAACAGATACGCAGTATTTT. It specifies CASSLAGSQGTDTQYF.

The rearrangement uses TRBV6-5 and TRBJ1-2; possibly TRBD1 for D (5 bases). This CDR3 has 13 amino acids. Trimming pared 8 bases from V and 2 bases from J, leaving 12 bases between. Looked up from germline, CDR1 is MNHEY and CDR2 is SVGAGI. The CDR3 spells CASGGVGNYGYTF. The CDR3 bases are TGTGCCAGCGGAGGGGTGGGGAACTATGGCTACACCTTC.

The chain links TRBV4-1 to TRBJ1-2; D is perhaps TRBD1 (5 bases). V lost 3 bases to trimming and J lost 0 bases, with 11 bases between them. This CDR3 contains 15 residues. CDR1 MGHRA and CDR2 YSYEKL come from the germline V gene. The CDR3 region has the DNA TGCGCCAGCAGCCACAGACAGAACACTAACTATGGCTACACCTTC. Encoded protein: CASSHRQNTNYGYTF.

The J gene is TRBJ2-1, the V gene TRBV6-4; 11 positions match TRBD2. This CDR3 contains 16 residues. Germline V gives CDR1 MRHNA, CDR2 SNTAGT. V shed 1 base and J 8 bases; nucleotides not matched to a gene: 7. As DNA, the CDR3 is TGTGCCAGCAGTGACTTAGCGGGGGGGCCGGTCCATGAGCAGTTCTTC. It codes for CASSDLAGGPVHEQFF.

The rearrangement joins TRBV2 to TRBJ2-5; D is unresolved. Trimming removed 4 bases at V and 2 bases at J, with 11 bases between. Looked up from germline, CDR1 is SNHLY and CDR2 is FYNNEI. This CDR3 comprises 14 residues. Written as DNA, the CDR3 is TGTGCCAGCAGTGTATTGGGCAGTCAAGAGACCCAGTACTTC. Amino acids: CASSVLGSQETQYF.

This chain uses TRBV4-1 with TRBJ1-6, with 8 bases identical to TRBD1. Germline V gene data show CDR1 as MGHRA and CDR2 as YSYEKL. The V segment lost 4 bases and the J segment 5 bases; nucleotides outside the gene matches: 7. There are 16 residues in the CDR3. CDR3 region: CASSRGQGSNNSPLHF. CDR3 nucleotides: TGCGCCAGCAGCCGAGGACAGGGTTCCAATAATTCACCCCTCCACTTT.

The V call is TRBV9, the J call TRBJ2-3, with 8 bases matching TRBD2. This CDR3 contains 16 residues. Trimming removed 4 bases from V and 7 bases from J; junction bases left unmatched: 14. The germline CDR1 and CDR2 sequences are SGDLS and YYNGEE. For the CDR3, the DNA is TGTGCCAGCAGCACCCTGCCCGCGGGGGGCCGCAATACGCAGTATTTT. Translation: CASSTLPAGGRNTQYF. The whole variable domain, filled in from reference TRBV9 and TRBJ2-3, reads DSGVTQTPKHLITATGQRVTLRCSPRSGDLSVYWYQQSLDQGLQFLIQYYNGEERAKGNILERFSAQQFPDLHSELNLSSLELGDSALYFCASSTLPAGGRNTQYFGPGTRLTVL.

The genes are TRBV5-1 and TRBJ2-1; TRBD2 might be the D (6 bases). V was trimmed by 0 bases and J by 8 bases, leaving 15 bases between them. Germline V gives CDR1 SGHRS, CDR2 YFSETQ. The CDR3 spans 15 residues. Here the CDR3 DNA reads TGCGCCAGCAGCTTGGGAACGGCCGGGGGTGATGAGCAGTTCTTC. Protein product: CASSLGTAGGDEQFF.

The genes are TRBV6-6 and TRBJ2-5; TRBD2 might be the D (6 bases). The germline gives CDR1 MNHNY, CDR2 SVGAGI (reference sequence). The germline V and J ends were trimmed by 6 bases and 2 bases, with 19 bases remaining between them. There are 16 residues in the CDR3. The CDR3 sequence is CASRSHLGGEQETQYF. As DNA, the CDR3 is TGTGCCAGCAGGTCCCACTTGGGGGGTGAGCAAGAGACCCAGTACTTC.

The chain couples TRBV19 to TRBJ2-1, with TRBD1 matching over 7 bases. This CDR3 is 13 amino acids long. Trimming removed 9 bases from V and 4 bases from J; junction bases left unmatched: 6. Germline CDR1 reads LNHDA; CDR2 reads SQIVND (reference sequence). CDR3 in DNA: TGTGCCAGCCGGACAGGACCTTACAATGAGCAGTTCTTC. This gives the protein CASRTGPYNEQFF.

The CDR3 is CASSDGQGLYTEAFF. CDR3 nucleotide sequence: TGTGCCAGCAGCGACGGACAGGGGTTGTACACTGAAGCTTTCTTT. The chain uses TRBV7-9 and TRBJ1-1; 9 nucleotides align to TRBD1. In germline, CDR1 is SEHNR, CDR2 FQNEAQ (reference sequence). Germline trimming cut 5 bases from V and 3 bases from J; bases unmatched to any gene: 7. This CDR3 has 15 residues.

V usage is TRBV7-2 and J usage is TRBJ1-5; D is uncertain. Germline V gene data show CDR1 as SGHTA and CDR2 as FQGNSA. This CDR3 region has 14 residues. V was pared by 6 bases and J by 3 bases, with 12 bases between. The CDR3 DNA sequence: TGTGCCAGCAGTCCCGGGAGCTTCAATCAGCCCCAGCATTTT. Amino acids: CASSPGSFNQPQHF.

J is TRBJ1-5 and V is TRBV18; D remains unclear. The CDR3 contains 16 residues. Trimming cost V 1 base and J 5 bases, with 15 bases left between them. The germline V gene has CDR1 KGHSH and CDR2 LQKENI. This chain's CDR3 is CASSPLKPEMDQPQHF. The CDR3 DNA follows: TGTGCCAGCTCACCACTTAAACCGGAGATGGATCAGCCCCAGCATTTT. Variable domain in full (rest from reference TRBV18 and TRBJ1-5): NAGVMQNPRHLVRRRGQEARLRCSPMKGHSHVYWYRQLPEEGLKFMVYLQKENIIDESGMPKERFSAEFPKEGPSILRIQQVVRGDSAAYFCASSPLKPEMDQPQHFGDGTRLSIL.

The rearrangement links TRBV6-5 to TRBJ1-3; possibly TRBD1 for D (5 bases). Germline-derived CDR1 and CDR2 are MNHEY and SVGAGI. The CDR3 covers 13 residues. Between the trimmed V and J ends, which lost 4 bases and 2 bases, there was a span of 6 bases. CDR3 protein: CASSSGAGNTIYF. Here the CDR3 DNA reads TGTGCCAGCAGTTCGGGGGCTGGAAACACCATATATTTT.

The chain carries TRBV7-8 and TRBJ2-1; 8 positions agree with TRBD1. With 5 bases clipped from V and 0 bases from J, the junction kept 3 bases outside the gene matches. This CDR3 contains 15 residues. Germline V CDR1 and CDR2: SGHVS, FQNEAQ. The CDR3 is CASSPDRGSYNEQFF. CDR3 in DNA: TGTGCCAGCAGCCCCGACAGGGGCTCCTACAATGAGCAGTTCTTC.

V usage is TRBV28 and J usage is TRBJ1-2; 7 bases are shared with TRBD1. Per germline, CDR1 MDHEN and CDR2 SYDVKM. This CDR3 is 18 amino acids long. The V segment lost 5 bases and the J segment 3 bases; nucleotides outside the gene matches: 18. CDR3 residues: CASSLPDRQGRSYYGYTF. Here the CDR3 DNA reads TGTGCCAGCAGTCTCCCGGACAGACAGGGCCGAAGCTACTATGGCTACACCTTC.

This chain joins TRBV19 and TRBJ2-1; the D gene is possibly TRBD2 (5 bases). Trimming removed 6 bases from V and 1 base from J, with 13 bases in between. The CDR3 is made up of 15 amino acids. Germline loops: CDR1 LNHDA, CDR2 SQIVND (reference sequence). The CDR3 DNA is TGTGCCAGTAGGTTAAGAGGGCAGTCCTACAATGAGCAGTTCTTC. Its protein product is CASRLRGQSYNEQFF.

The chain is built from TRBV10-3 and TRBJ2-7; 8 bases map to TRBD1. V was clipped by 4 bases and J by 4 bases; unmatched bases: 6. This CDR3 has 14 amino acids. Germline CDR1 reads ENHRY; CDR2 reads SYGVKD. CDR3 sequence (DNA): TGTGCCATCAGTGGGGACAGGCTGGGGTACGAGCAGTACTTC. Translated, it gives CAISGDRLGYEQYF.